This TCR beta chain originates from a study of T-cell reconstitution after alpha-beta-depleted transplantation in children. General study points: When one year had passed after transplant, most T-cell counts and diversity came from newly produced T cells.

The TCRbeta library incorporated unique molecular identifiers. From the PCR reads, TCRdb called clonotypes with MiXCR, one entry per CDR3 protein. The sample has about 300,000 distinct CDR3 sequences; 6% to 10% are singletons. The germline gives CDR1 LNHDA, CDR2 SQIVND (reference sequence). Deletions cut 11 bases from V and 0 bases from J, with 20 bases between. The CDR3 sequence is 16 residues long. On this clonotype: Its antigen is unidentified.

The source of this sequence is a female patient under 10 years old who had a stem cell transplant for Fanconi anemia, so the T cells may come from the graft donor. The sample here was peripheral blood, taken 360 days after TCRalphabeta/CD19-depleted stem cell transplant. V is TRBV19 and J is TRBJ1-5; the D is unclear. CDR3 sequence reads: CASKAVTVHSNQPQHF. In DNA form, the CDR3 reads TGTGCCTCAAAAGCGGTAACAGTCCATAGCAATCAGCCCCAGCATTTT.